This T cell receptor (beta chain) was sequenced for a study of memory CD4+ T cells and cytomegalovirus serostatus. This table comes from immunoSEQ multiplex PCR, and its TCRdb copy is limited to in-frame clones, with some not included. The table includes around 76,000 clones, around 80% detected once. Germline V lookup: CDR1 KGHSH, CDR2 LQKENI. Trimming pared 7 bases from V and 6 bases from J, leaving 9 bases between. CDR3 length equals 11 residues. The sort gate was single viable CD3+CD4+CD8-CD45RO+ cells for memory CD4+ T cells. What was sequenced was memory CD4+ T cells from blood. The chain joins TRBV18 to TRBJ1-1; TRBD1 might be the D (6 bases). This clonotype originated in an adult in good health and CMV-seropositive. The DNA for the CDR3 is TGTGCCAGCTTCCAGGGGCCTGAAGCTTTCTTT. Translating gives CASFQGPEAFF.